This T cell receptor beta chain was recorded in a study of T cell responses to AZD1222 COVID-19 vaccine (dated by TCRdb to about 2021). Background on the whole study: AZD1222 recipients given second doses at about 4 weeks or at about 12 weeks were pooled, since spike-specific TCR depth and breadth were not found to differ between the two schedules. A total of 230 to 250 trial participants underwent TCR sequencing, of whom 200 to 220 received two doses of AZD1222 and about 26 received two doses of the MenACWY control vaccine. Trial participants were enrolled by age into 18-55, 56-69 and 70-plus year subgroups, with about 150, 28 and 57 TCR-sequenced participants respectively.

The germline V gene (reference sequence) sets CDR1 to SGHNT and CDR2 to YYREEE. The CDR3 sequence holds 15 residues, the cysteine and phenylalanine included. Only the CDR3 DNA is retained, 45 bases long and in frame from the first base. Trimming accounts for 4 bases at V and 4 bases at J, while the number of junction bases matched to no gene is 8. General findings and caveats noted by the study authors: Participants were mostly white British, with more females than males. The authors suggested clonal diversity may have been underestimated. In the small 56-69-year group, the increase in depth fell short of significance, most likely because of low power. After two AZD1222 doses, both the breadth and the depth of spike-specific TCRs were significantly higher than at day 0 and than in MenACWY recipients. Epitopes outside the regions mutated in the B.1.351 and B.1.1.7 variants were reportedly recognized by nearly half of the unique spike-specific TCRs. Because no day 14 peak-response samples were available, repertoires were characterized only after the peak T cell response. Conclusions about previously exposed vaccinees are limited because only six or seven AZD1222 recipients were SARS-CoV-2 seropositive at baseline. Vaccine-associated CD4 TCRs spanned the whole spike protein, with dominant responses in regions 160-218 and 743-854.

The CDR3 regions of human TCRbeta chains were analyzed by immunosequencing. In the authors' own workflow: Repertoire TCRs were matched against a reference library of SARS-CoV-2-specific TCRs generated with the MIRA antigen-specificity platform. Breadth was defined as the fraction of unique TCRs that were SARS-CoV-2-associated. Depth was defined as the fraction of total T cells that were SARS-CoV-2-associated. Using the MIRA data, each spike-specific TCR was assigned both to the spike region to which the TCR was reactive and to a CD4 or CD8 class. Log10-transformed breadth and depth values were compared by one-way ANOVA with Sidak's multiple comparisons tests. TCRdb holds this immuneACCESS table with in-frame rearrangements only. Some clones are missing; in checked studies, unresolved V genes explain under half, and the rest has no known cause. The D gene and trimming were derived from the DNA, and the V and J assignments and clone size from that table. This sample gives 75,000 to 85,000 clones in total; about nine tenths of them show up just once. The ten largest clones take up about a quarter of the sample.

Regarding this clone: It has no known antigen specificity. Per-base quality was not reported, and no clone a single base away is much larger than it.

The time point label on this specimen signifies: baseline before first vaccination. Vaccinee samples came from UK trials COV001 and COV002, including a single-blind randomized controlled phase 2/3 trial of AZD1222 (ChAdOx1 nCoV-19) in healthy adults. Trial participant PBMC samples were collected at day 0 and day 28 after the second dose for TCRbeta chain sequencing. The chain links TRBV5-4 with TRBJ2-1; 7 bases in the junction line up with TRBD1. Sequences were derived from peripheral blood, sampled on day 0 of AZD1222 vaccination. This receptor was identified in an adult in good health. The sequence in DNA is TGTGCCAGCAGCCAACAGGGGAGTATTTACAATGAGCAGTTCTTC. This encodes CASSQQGSIYNEQFF.